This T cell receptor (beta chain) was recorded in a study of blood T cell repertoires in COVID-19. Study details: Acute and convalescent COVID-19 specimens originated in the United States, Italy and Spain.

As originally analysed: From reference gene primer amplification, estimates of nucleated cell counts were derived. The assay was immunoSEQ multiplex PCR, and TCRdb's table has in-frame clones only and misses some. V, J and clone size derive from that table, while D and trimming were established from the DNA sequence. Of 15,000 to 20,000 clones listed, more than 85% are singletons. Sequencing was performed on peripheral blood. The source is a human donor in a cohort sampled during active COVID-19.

In DNA form, the CDR3 reads TGTGCCAGCAGTCCAGGAATGGAGCAGTTCTTC. Its protein product is CASSPGMEQFF. This chain uses TRBV12-3 or TRBV12-4 with TRBJ2-1; no reliable D call. The V end lost 5 bases, the J end lost 10 bases, and 9 bases lay between the germline ends. CDR3 length equals 11 residues.